This T cell receptor beta chain was identified during a study of blood T cell repertoires in COVID-19. Method: immunoSEQ multiplex PCR; TCRdb's copy keeps in-frame clones and lacks some. The table lists fewer than 150,000 clones, 85% of them singletons. This CDR3 has 15 residues. V lost 3 bases, J lost 5 bases, and 6 bases stayed unmatched. The germline V gene encodes CDR1 LNHDA and CDR2 SQIVND (reference sequence). J is TRBJ1-5 and V is TRBV19; the match to TRBD1 covers 8 bases. The sequencing input was peripheral blood. This TCR came from a man aged 35 to 55 with acute or convalescent COVID-19. The CDR3 reads CASSMGTGLYQPQHF. The CDR3 coding sequence is TGTGCCAGTAGTATGGGGACAGGACTTTATCAGCCCCAGCATTTT.